Listed here are 5 T cell receptor beta chains from one sample, sequenced in a study of blood T cell repertoires in COVID-19. TCRdb's table, derived via immunoSEQ multiplex PCR, lists solely in-frame clones and lacks some. There are 180,000 or so clones in the sample; 80% to 90% occur only once, and around 8.2% lies in the top ten. The sample consisted of peripheral blood. The receptors here all came from a man in his 60s with acute or convalescent COVID-19.

This rearrangement joins TRBV10-3 to TRBJ2-7, with D maybe TRBD1 (6 bases). CDR1 is ENHRY and CDR2 is SYGVKD in the germline V gene. V lost 4 bases and J lost 3, with 16 bases in between. The CDR3 length is 15 residues. CDR3 residues: CAISADRRPSYEQYF. DNA for the CDR3: TGTGCCATCAGTGCGGACAGAAGGCCTAGCTACGAGCAGTACTTC.

This clone was detected once. The rearrangement joins TRBV19 to TRBJ1-5; 8 bases match TRBD1. V lost 4 bases and J lost 5; bases outside the gene matches: 16. This CDR3 spans 18 amino acids. Per germline, CDR1 LNHDA and CDR2 SQIVND (reference sequence). The CDR3: CASSSRGQGEDMDQPQHF. CDR3 nucleotides: TGTGCCAGTAGTAGCCGCGGACAGGGAGAGGATATGGATCAGCCCCAGCATTTT.

CDR3 sequence reads: CASSRQGGMNTEAFF. In DNA form, the CDR3 reads TGTGCCAGCTCAAGACAGGGAGGAATGAACACTGAAGCTTTCTTT. The J gene is TRBJ1-1, the V gene TRBV18; TRBD1 matches 7 bases. The germline CDR1 and CDR2 sequences are KGHSH and LQKENI. J gave up 0 bases and V 5 bases, and 6 bases lay outside the gene matches. The CDR3 has 15 residues.

The rearrangement joins TRBV6-5 to TRBJ2-7, with TRBD2 matching 8 bases. The CDR3 contains 14 residues. V lost 6 bases to trimming and J lost 0 bases; unmatched junction nucleotides: 4. Germline V gene lookup returns CDR1 MNHEY and CDR2 SVGAGI. The CDR3 DNA follows: TGTGCCAGCAGCGGGACTAGGTCCTCCTACGAGCAGTACTTC. Translation: CASSGTRSSYEQYF.

This chain links TRBV20-1 with TRBJ1-5, with unresolved D. Germline CDR1 DFQATT, CDR2 SNEGSKA (reference sequence). The CDR3 covers 13 residues. The V end was cut by 3 bases, the J end by 4 bases, with 10 bases between. The chain's CDR3 is CSASPEWNQPQHF. The DNA of the CDR3 is TGCAGTGCTAGTCCCGAGTGGAATCAGCCCCAGCATTTT.